This T cell receptor (beta chain) derives from a study of PD-1 blockade in classical Hodgkin lymphoma. Whole-study findings and limits: Significantly greater TCR diversity emerged by C4D1 in CD4+ cells but not CD8+ cells. Relapsed/refractory patients reportedly had lower baseline diversity than newly diagnosed patients.

Time point in this sample: cycle 4 day 1 (C4D1), after more than 5 weeks of nivolumab. All patients relapsed after autologous stem cell transplantation, and brentuximab vedotin exposure varied. Turning to this clone: Antigen unknown.

CDR3 length: 17 amino acids. Germline V gene data show CDR1 as SEHNR and CDR2 as FQNEAQ (reference sequence). J lost 0 bases, V lost 1 base, and 7 bases had no gene match. Profiling relied on immunoSEQ multiplex PCR, and the TCRdb table lists in-frame clones only, not all of them. Here the sample spans roughly 60,000 clones, 85% to 95% being singletons. Sequenced here: peripheral blood mononuclear cells (PBMCs), sampled before the fourth cycle of nivolumab. This clonotype was obtained from a human donor with classical Hodgkin lymphoma. The J gene is TRBJ2-3, the V gene TRBV7-9; 7 nucleotides align to TRBD2. As DNA, the CDR3 is TGTGCCAGCAGCTTAGGGGGTTCACTAGCGAGCACAGATACGCAGTATTTT. This encodes CASSLGGSLASTDTQYF.